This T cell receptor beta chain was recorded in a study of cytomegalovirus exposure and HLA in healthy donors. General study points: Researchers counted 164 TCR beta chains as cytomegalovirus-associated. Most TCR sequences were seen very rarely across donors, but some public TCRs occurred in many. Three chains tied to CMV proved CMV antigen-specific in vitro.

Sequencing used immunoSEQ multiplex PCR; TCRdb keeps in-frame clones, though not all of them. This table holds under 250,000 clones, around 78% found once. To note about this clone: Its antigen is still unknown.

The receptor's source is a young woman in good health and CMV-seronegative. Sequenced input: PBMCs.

The CDR3 sequence is CASSFWDRGNTEAFF. The CDR3, as DNA: TGTGCCAGCAGTTTCTGGGACAGGGGGAATACTGAAGCTTTCTTT. V and J are TRBV28 and TRBJ1-1; TRBD1 aligns across 11 bases. This CDR3 region has 15 residues. After removal of 3 bases from V and 5 bases from J, the junction contained 5 bases not matched to a gene. CDR1 is MDHEN, CDR2 SYDVKM, per germline. Full variable domain (remainder filled in from reference TRBV28 and TRBJ1-1): DVKVTQSSRYLVKRTGEKVFLECVQDMDHENMFWYRQDPGLGLRLIYFSYDVKMKEKGDIPEGYSVSREKKERFSLILESASTNQTSMYLCASSFWDRGNTEAFFGQGTRLTVV.